This T cell receptor beta chain was obtained from a study of neoadjuvant nivolumab and ipilimumab in lung cancer. A note on this clone: Its antigen is still unknown.

Overall study findings and caveats: Higher pretherapy blood TCR richness went with higher resected-tumor richness. TCR sequencing covered a small number of samples.

Trimming removed 4 bases at V and 5 bases at J, with 12 bases between. Germline values: CDR1 SGHRS, CDR2 YFSETQ. This CDR3 has 13 amino acids. Libraries were prepared by immunoSEQ multiplex PCR; TCRdb keeps only in-frame clonotypes and omits some of them. The repertoire includes some 50,000 clones, around nine tenths of them detected once, and around 3.6% sits in the top ten. The sample here was blood, taken before neoadjuvant nivolumab, alone or with ipilimumab. The chain is built from TRBV5-1 and TRBJ1-1; D uncertain. The clonotype comes from an adult with non-small cell lung cancer. Some clones in this sample may be carry-over from other donors' samples. CDR3 region: CASSASGGTEAFF. The CDR3 coding sequence is TGCGCCAGCAGCGCCTCAGGAGGGACTGAAGCTTTCTTT.